The sequence of this TCR beta chain was determined in a study of OX40 agonist ivuxolimab in advanced cancers. Whole-study results and caveats: Low levels of normalized T-cell clonal expansion also appeared in some nonresponders. At doses 0.1 to 3.0 mg/kg, CD4+ and CD8+ clones expanded.

The table came from immunoSEQ multiplex PCR; TCRdb's copy has only in-frame clones and leaves some out. The table has under 65,000 clones, just over 90% seen once. About this clone itself: Its antigen is unidentified.

Between the trimmed V and J ends, which lost 1 base and 1 base, there was a span of 15 bases. Germline-derived CDR1 and CDR2 are SEHNR and FQNEAQ (reference sequence). This CDR3 is built from 17 residues. This chain connects TRBV7-9 to TRBJ2-3; tentatively, D is TRBD1 or TRBD2 (5 bases each). The sequence came from an adult with an advanced solid tumor such as melanoma, head and neck, liver or kidney cancer. The specimen was CD4+ or CD8+ T cells sorted from blood, collected in a trial of the OX40 agonist ivuxolimab. The CDR3 region has the DNA TGTGCCAGCAGCTTAGGATCCGGGGTAGGGGGCACAGATACGCAGTATTTT. It translates to CASSLGSGVGGTDTQYF.